The clone carrying this T cell receptor (beta chain) was picked up a small number of times. The sample originates from a study of T-cell reconstitution after alpha-beta-depleted transplantation in children. Library preparation (for TCRbeta) was performed with unique molecular identifiers. TCRdb processed the PCR reads anew with MiXCR; each CDR3 protein has one entry. The sample has around 580,000 distinct CDR3 sequences, about a quarter seen once. The TCR was taken from a boy under three years old with Wiskott-Aldrich syndrome, due to receive a stem cell transplant. This specimen was PBMCs, taken before TCRalphabeta/CD19-depleted stem cell transplant.

DNA for the CDR3: TGTGCCATCAGGTCCGGGACCTCAGTCTTCGAGCAGTACTTC. It translates to CAIRSGTSVFEQYF. The J gene is TRBJ2-7, the V gene TRBV10-3; D could derive from TRBD1 or TRBD2 (5 bases each). The V and J ends lost 6 bases and 6 bases respectively, with 18 bases between them. The CDR3 has 14 amino acids. Germline CDR1 ENHRY, CDR2 SYGVKD.